The 16 T cell receptor beta chains below were found in one sample sequenced in a study of cytomegalovirus exposure and HLA in healthy donors. 13 Jbeta primers and 60 Vbeta primers were used for the PCR. Clones were sequenced by immunoSEQ multiplex PCR, and TCRdb holds only the in-frame ones, with some missing. The table has over 250,000 clones, 86% seen once. The sequenced sample was PBMCs. Receptors originate from a man in his forties in good health and CMV-seropositive.

This sequence joins TRBV18 and TRBJ2-5, with 8 bases aligning to TRBD1. The J call is doubtful: the DNA matches TRBJ2-7 better. The V gene's germline CDR1 is KGHSH and CDR2 LQKENI. The CDR3 sequence is 13 residues long. DNA for the CDR3: TGTGCCAGCTTCACAGGGGGTTCCTACGAGCAGTACTTC. Translated, it gives CASFTGGSYEQYF.

The rearrangement joins TRBV29-1 to TRBJ1-3, with D possibly being TRBD1 (6 bases). The CDR3 covers 13 residues. Trimming took 7 bases from V and 0 from J, leaving 10 bases between them. Germline lookup yields CDR1 SQVTM and CDR2 ANQGSEA. The CDR3 DNA reads TGCAGCGGGACAGCTAGCTCTGGAAACACCATATATTTT. Amino acid sequence: CSGTASSGNTIYF.

V usage is TRBV28 and J usage is TRBJ1-5; TRBD1 aligns across 10 bases. V lost 4 bases and J lost 4; bases outside the gene matches: 10. The length of the CDR3 is 17 residues. Germline V lookup: CDR1 MDHEN, CDR2 SYDVKM. The CDR3 reads CASSSRGQGVSNQPQHF. Written as DNA, the CDR3 is TGTGCCAGCAGTTCCCGCGGACAGGGGGTTTCTAATCAGCCCCAGCATTTT.

The chain recombines TRBV7-9 with TRBJ2-2, with a possible D match to TRBD2 (6 bases). Trimming shortened V by 1 base and J by 3 bases, and 12 bases separated the two germline ends. Germline V gene data show CDR1 as SEHNR and CDR2 as FQNEAQ (reference sequence). This CDR3 spans 16 amino acids. As DNA, the CDR3 is TGTGCCAGCAGCTTAGTCGGGGGAAGTGACACCGGGGAGCTGTTTTTT. It encodes CASSLVGGSDTGELFF.

This clone was detected a few times. J is TRBJ2-5 and V is TRBV7-3; D ambiguous. The J call could be wrong; TRBJ2-7 is a better fit for the DNA end. This CDR3 has 14 amino acids. Germline values: CDR1 SGHTA, CDR2 FQGTGA. The CDR3 DNA reads TGTGCCAGCAGCGATTATCTAGTAACCTACGAGCAGTACTTC. Translated, it gives CASSDYLVTYEQYF.

V and J are TRBV9 and TRBJ2-1; possible D gene TRBD2, 6 bases. The ends were cut back, 4 bases at V and 3 bases at J, with 14 bases in the middle. In germline, CDR1 is SGDLS, CDR2 YYNGEE. The CDR3 has 15 residues. Here the CDR3 DNA reads TGTGCCAGCAGCCTTAGCGGAACCGACTACAATGAGCAGTTCTTC. Amino acids: CASSLSGTDYNEQFF.

The chain has TRBV27 and TRBJ1-5, with a tentative D call TRBD1 (5 bases). Deletions cut 0 bases from V and 0 bases from J, with 15 bases between. The CDR3 contains 18 residues. Looked up from germline, CDR1 is MNHEY and CDR2 is SMNVEV (reference sequence). The CDR3, as DNA: TGTGCCAGCAGTTTATCCGGGCCCCCAGGGTATAGCAATCAGCCCCAGCATTTT. Its translation: CASSLSGPPGYSNQPQHF.

The count of this clone is one. The V gene is TRBV19, the J gene TRBJ2-5; 8 nucleotides align to TRBD1. With V trimmed by 5 bases and J by 4 bases, 3 bases remained unmatched. Looked up from germline, CDR1 is LNHDA and CDR2 is SQIVND (reference sequence). The CDR3 spans 13 residues. The CDR3 DNA follows: TGTGCCAGTAGTGCAGGGGGCTTAGAGACCCAGTACTTC. It is translated as CASSAGGLETQYF.

With regard to this clone: This CDR3 is also generated by other DNA sequences in the sample. The chain couples TRBV27 to TRBJ2-7; 8 bases align to TRBD2. The trim removed 2 bases at V and 4 bases at J, leaving 4 bases unmatched. Germline CDR1 is MNHEY and CDR2 is SMNVEV (reference sequence). CDR3 length: 14 residues. CDR3 coding DNA: TGTGCCAGCAGTTTAGGGGCGGGAGGATACGAGCAGTACTTC. Its translation is CASSLGAGGYEQYF.

Of note for this clone: Other DNA sequences of this sample code for an identical CDR3. V is TRBV28 and J is TRBJ1-5; D is undetermined. The V and J ends lost 1 base and 4 bases respectively, with 8 bases between them. Germline V gene lookup returns CDR1 MDHEN and CDR2 SYDVKM. The CDR3 spans 14 residues. The CDR3 loop is CASSLLAGNQPQHF. The CDR3 coding sequence is TGTGCCAGCAGTTTATTGGCCGGGAATCAGCCCCAGCATTTT.

The chain recombines TRBV27 with TRBJ2-7, with 9 bases that match TRBD1. Germline assignment: CDR1 MNHEY and CDR2 SMNVEV (reference sequence). This CDR3 comprises 14 residues. V lost 5 bases and J lost 1; bases outside the gene matches: 3. The CDR3 region has the DNA TGTGCCAGCAGTACCGACAGGGGGTCCTACGAGCAGTACTTC. It codes for CASSTDRGSYEQYF.

The chain uses TRBV2 and TRBJ1-2, with D possibly being TRBD1 (6 bases). Deletions cut 2 bases from V and 2 bases from J, with 33 bases between. Germline V gives CDR1 SNHLY, CDR2 FYNNEI. The CDR3 has 22 amino acids. CDR3 coding DNA: TGTGCCAGCAGTGAACTGGGGGCGACAAGAGGGGCGATTTCGGGGGGGAACTATGGCTACACCTTC. Translation: CASSELGATRGAISGGNYGYTF. Looking up the rest from reference TRBV2 and TRBJ1-2 gives the full variable domain: EPEVTQTPSHQVTQMGQEVILRCVPISNHLYFYWYRQILGQKVEFLVSFYNNEISEKSEIFDDQFSVERPDGSNFTLKIRSTKLEDSAMYFCASSELGATRGAISGGNYGYTFGSGTRLTVV.

This clone was detected once. The rearrangement joins TRBV5-1 to TRBJ2-5; 9 nucleotides align to TRBD1. The better agreement between TRBJ2-7 and the DNA end casts doubt on the J call. Germline V gives CDR1 SGHRS, CDR2 YFSETQ. The CDR3 contains 15 residues. The CDR3 DNA is TGCGCCAGCAGCCTACAGGGGGCCGCTACCTACGAGCAGTACTTC. Its translation: CASSLQGAATYEQYF.

The count of this clone is one. J is TRBJ2-1 and V is TRBV5-1; weak D call: TRBD2 (7 bases). Germline V gives CDR1 SGHRS, CDR2 YFSETQ. V was shortened by 3 bases and J by 3 bases, with 10 bases between the two germline ends. The CDR3 totals 14 residues. In DNA form, the CDR3 reads TGCGCCAGCAGCTCGGGGGGCATCTACAATGAGCAGTTCTTC. Residues: CASSSGGIYNEQFF.

The chain joins TRBV5-6 to TRBJ2-5; possible D gene TRBD2, 5 bases. The assigned J gene may be wrong: the sequence end matches TRBJ2-7 better. The CDR3 has 15 residues. CDR1 and CDR2 (germline): SGHDT, YYEEEE. CDR3 DNA sequence: TGTGCCAGCAGCTTGGCCGGCCGGGGAGACTACGAGCAGTACTTC. Its protein is CASSLAGRGDYEQYF.

The chain joins TRBV25-1 to TRBJ1-4, with 8 bases matching TRBD1. The CDR3 is 16 residues long. The V gene end was trimmed by 6 bases and the J gene end by 0 bases; junction bases not matched to a gene: 6. Germline assignment: CDR1 MGHDK and CDR2 SYGVNS. Here the CDR3 DNA reads TGTGCCAGCAGATCAGGGGGCCTACCAACTAATGAAAAACTGTTTTTT. Its protein is CASRSGGLPTNEKLFF.